These T cell receptor beta chains were read from a single sample in a study of blood T cell repertoires in COVID-19. Generated by immunoSEQ multiplex PCR, the TCRdb table keeps only in-frame clones and is missing some. The sample records roughly 400,000 clones, 75% to 90% being singletons. Sequenced sample: PBMCs or T cells enriched from blood (not recorded which). Receptors originate from a man aged 25 to 40 who had recovered from COVID-19. Each CDR3 is given with its conserved first and last residue. The D gene is left open where the match is weak. Size is stated for part of the rows, as once, few or many counts, or as a class when the clone is expanded.

j_call	d_call	clone_size	v_call	cdr3_nt	cdr3_aa
TRBJ1-5	TRBD1	few	TRBV7-2	TGTGCCAGCGGACAGGGGGCTGATCAGCCCCAGCATTTT	CASGQGADQPQHF
TRBJ2-3	-	once	TRBV7-6	TGTGCCAGCAGCTTAGTTTCTAGTCTCAATATGGATACGCAGTATTTT	CASSLVSSLNMDTQYF
TRBJ1-5	TRBD1	-	TRBV7-9	TGTGCCAGCAGCCATTCTCCGGGACAGGGATCCAATCAGCCCCAGCATTTT	CASSHSPGQGSNQPQHF
TRBJ1-1	-	-	TRBV30	TGTGCCTGGAGTGTTACGGGGTTTGGAACTGAAGCTTTCTTT	CAWSVTGFGTEAFF
TRBJ2-7	-	-	TRBV28	TGTGCCAGCAGGCAGGGGCATCGCGAGCAGTACTTC	CASRQGHREQYF
TRBJ1-2	-	-	TRBV6-5	TGTGCCAGCAGAGATGATACAGGGTCCGGAGATGGCTACACCTTC	CASRDDTGSGDGYTF
TRBJ2-1	TRBD2	-	TRBV7-9	TGTGCCAGCAGCCACCCTCGACTAGCGGAGCACCGCTCCTACAATGAGCAGTTCTTC	CASSHPRLAEHRSYNEQFF
TRBJ2-7	-	-	TRBV29-1	TGCAGCGTAGAGCGACAGGCCTACGAGCAGTACTTC	CSVERQAYEQYF
TRBJ1-5	TRBD1	-	TRBV12-3/TRBV12-4	TGTGCCAGCAGTTACACAGGGGCTCAGCCCCAGCATTTT	CASSYTGAQPQHF
TRBJ2-7	-	-	TRBV2	TGTGCCAGCAGTCTTCTCGCCGTAGCCTACGAGCAGTACTTC	CASSLLAVAYEQYF
TRBJ1-4	-	-	TRBV5-5	TGTGCCAGCAGCTCCAACCGAGGGGGGGCGACCGAAAAACTGTTTTTT	CASSSNRGGATEKLFF
TRBJ1-1	TRBD1	-	TRBV29-1	TGCAGCGTGGGACAGGGGGTGAACACTGAAGCTTTCTTT	CSVGQGVNTEAFF
TRBJ2-3	-	-	TRBV9	TGTGCCAGCAGCGCCACGGAGGCAGTGGCAGATACGCAGTATTTT	CASSATEAVADTQYF
TRBJ1-1	-	-	TRBV7-2	TGTGCCAGCAGTTTAATGACAAGCACTGAAGCTTTCTTT	CASSLMTSTEAFF
TRBJ2-2	TRBD1	-	TRBV5-1	TGCGCCAGCAGCTGGGACAGGGGCACCGGGGAGCTGTTTTTT	CASSWDRGTGELFF
TRBJ2-1	-	-	TRBV28	TGTGCCAGCAGTTTAGGGGGGACTCTCTCCTACAATGAGCAGTTCTTC	CASSLGGTLSYNEQFF
TRBJ2-1	TRBD2	few	TRBV2	TGTGCCAGCAGTCCAACTAGCGGGATCTCTTCTTCCTACAATGAGCAGTTCTTC	CASSPTSGISSSYNEQFF
TRBJ2-7	-	-	TRBV28	TGTGCCAGCAGTTCCGCGGGACAGAGCCTCTACGAGCAGTACTTC	CASSSAGQSLYEQYF
TRBJ2-1	TRBD2	-	TRBV7-9	TGTGCCAGCAGCTTAGCGCGAACGGTGGCGGGAGGCCCCAGCAATGAGCAGTTCTTC	CASSLARTVAGGPSNEQFF
TRBJ2-5	TRBD2	-	TRBV24-1	TGTGCCACCAGTGATTTAGCGGGAGGACAAGAGACCCAGTACTTC	CATSDLAGGQETQYF
TRBJ1-4	-	-	TRBV18	TGTGCCAGCTCACCAAGGGGTGGTGGAACTAATGAAAAACTGTTTTTT	CASSPRGGGTNEKLFF
TRBJ2-1	TRBD2	-	TRBV19	TGTGCCAGTAGCGCGCCGGGACTAGGGAGTTACAATGAGCAGTTCTTC	CASSAPGLGSYNEQFF
TRBJ2-1	TRBD2	-	TRBV5-1	TGCGCCAGCGAGAGGGGTAGCGGGAGGCCCGATACCAATGAGCAGTTCTTC	CASERGSGRPDTNEQFF
TRBJ2-5	TRBD2	once	TRBV4-1	TGCGCCAGCAGCCGAGGGACTAGCGGGGTGGGGGCACGAGAGACCCAGTACTTC	CASSRGTSGVGARETQYF
TRBJ2-2	-	-	TRBV7-2	TGTGCCAGCAGCCCCCCGTCGGACACCGGGGAGCTGTTTTTT	CASSPPSDTGELFF
TRBJ1-2	TRBD1	-	TRBV28	TGTGCCAGCAGTTCCACTATCGACAGGGGGGATGGCTACACCTTC	CASSSTIDRGDGYTF
TRBJ1-1	-	-	TRBV25-1	TGTGCCAGCAGTGAATCAGGTCTCCTGAACACTGAAGCTTTCTTT	CASSESGLLNTEAFF
TRBJ2-7	-	-	TRBV3-1/TRBV3-2	TGTGCCAGCAGCCAAGACCCAGCAGGGTCGGACGAGCAGTACTTC	CASSQDPAGSDEQYF
TRBJ2-5	-	few	TRBV15	TGTGCCACCAGCAGAGGCGGGGGCTGGGAGACCCAGTACTTC	CATSRGGGWETQYF
TRBJ2-7	TRBD2	-	TRBV28	TGTGCCAGCAGTTTAGCTAGCGGGACCACCCCCTTCTCCTACGAGCAGTACTTC	CASSLASGTTPFSYEQYF
TRBJ2-5	-	-	TRBV3-1/TRBV3-2	TGTGCCAGCAGCCAAGATTCTCGGTACCAAGAGACCCAGTACTTC	CASSQDSRYQETQYF